This is a list of T cell receptor beta chains from one sample in a study of blood T cell repertoires in COVID-19. The method was immunoSEQ multiplex PCR; TCRdb's version includes in-frame clones alone and lacks a portion of them. The sample holds under 200,000 clones, around 80% seen once. Input material: PBMCs or T cells enriched from blood (not recorded which). The receptors derive from a man aged 50-60 years who had recovered from COVID-19. CDR3s include the opening cysteine and the closing phenylalanine or tryptophan. The D gene is left open where the match is weak. Clone size is given for some rows only: seen once, a few or many times, or a class if the clone is expanded.

D: .
J: TRBJ1-1
V: TRBV2
size: .
DNA: TGTGCCAGCACGGCGGACATGAACACTGAAGCTTTCTTT
CDR3: CASTADMNTEAFF

D: .
J: TRBJ2-7
V: TRBV10-2
size: .
DNA: TGCGCCAGCAGTGAGTCGCAGTACAGGGTCACAACCTACGAGCAGTACTTC
CDR3: CASSESQYRVTTYEQYF

D: .
J: TRBJ1-1
V: TRBV18
size: few
DNA: TGTGCCAGCTCACACGGACATAAGAACACTGAAGCTTTCTTT
CDR3: CASSHGHKNTEAFF

D: TRBD2
J: TRBJ2-5
V: TRBV2
size: .
DNA: TGTGCCAGCAGGAAACTCGCGGGGGAATACCAAGAGACCCAGTACTTC
CDR3: CASRKLAGEYQETQYF

D: .
J: TRBJ2-2
V: TRBV3-1/TRBV3-2
size: .
DNA: TGTGCCAGCAGCCAAGATGGGACAACTACCGGGGAGCTGTTTTTT
CDR3: CASSQDGTTTGELFF

D: .
J: TRBJ1-1
V: TRBV9
size: .
DNA: TGTGCCAGCAGCAACTCCCGGACAGAAGTCCACACTGAAGCTTTCTTT
CDR3: CASSNSRTEVHTEAFF

D: TRBD1
J: TRBJ1-2
V: TRBV19
size: .
DNA: TGTGCCAGTAGTATGGACAGGGGAGTCCTTAACTATGGCTACACCTTC
CDR3: CASSMDRGVLNYGYTF

D: .
J: TRBJ1-5
V: TRBV12-3/TRBV12-4
size: .
DNA: TGTGCCAGCAGCCCCCAGGGTAATCAGCCCCAGCATTTT
CDR3: CASSPQGNQPQHF

D: TRBD1
J: TRBJ2-7
V: TRBV28
size: .
DNA: TGTGCCAGCAGTTTATTACTGGGACAGGGGAGTTTCTCCTACGAGCAGTACTTC
CDR3: CASSLLLGQGSFSYEQYF

D: .
J: TRBJ2-1
V: TRBV2
size: .
DNA: TGTGCCAGCCAGGGGCGACTAGCCGATGAGCAGTTCTTC
CDR3: CASQGRLADEQFF

D: TRBD2
J: TRBJ2-4
V: TRBV6-5
size: once
DNA: TGTGCCAGCAGTATTAGCGGGGGGAAAAACATTCAGTACTTC
CDR3: CASSISGGKNIQYF

D: TRBD1
J: TRBJ2-7
V: TRBV5-1
size: .
DNA: TGCGCCAGCAGCTTCGGGACAGGGGGCGACGAGCAGTACTTC
CDR3: CASSFGTGGDEQYF

D: TRBD1
J: TRBJ2-7
V: TRBV23-1
size: .
DNA: TGCGCCAGCAGTCAATATCCGTGGACAGGGAGCTACGAGCAGTACTTC
CDR3: CASSQYPWTGSYEQYF

D: .
J: TRBJ2-1
V: TRBV30
size: .
DNA: TGTGCCTGGTCCCCCCACGGGAATGAGCAGTTCTTC
CDR3: CAWSPHGNEQFF

D: .
J: TRBJ1-2
V: TRBV11-1
size: .
DNA: TGTGCCAGCAGCGCCCGAGGCAGCACTAACTATGGCTACACCTTC
CDR3: CASSARGSTNYGYTF

D: TRBD1
J: TRBJ1-1
V: TRBV3-1/TRBV3-2
size: .
DNA: TGTGCCAGCAGCCCAGACAGGGTGAGGACTGAAGCTTTCTTT
CDR3: CASSPDRVRTEAFF

D: .
J: TRBJ1-2
V: TRBV30
size: .
DNA: TGTGCCTGGAGTGTACAAGTCTCGGCGGGGTATGGCTACACCTTC
CDR3: CAWSVQVSAGYGYTF

D: TRBD2
J: TRBJ2-1
V: TRBV7-8
size: .
DNA: TGTGCCAGCAGCCCAGGACTAGCGGGGGGGCCAAATGAGCAGTTCTTC
CDR3: CASSPGLAGGPNEQFF

D: .
J: TRBJ2-5
V: TRBV2
size: .
DNA: TGTGCCGGGAATCAGGGCGCCTCGGCCCAGTACTTC
CDR3: CAGNQGASAQYF

D: TRBD1
J: TRBJ1-2
V: TRBV19
size: few
DNA: TGTGCCAGTAGTCCCGGGACAGTGGGATACACCTTC
CDR3: CASSPGTVGYTF

D: .
J: TRBJ2-1
V: TRBV27
size: .
DNA: TGTGCCAGCAGCCGGGACTTTGCCTACAATGAGCAGTTCTTC
CDR3: CASSRDFAYNEQFF

D: .
J: TRBJ1-1
V: TRBV19
size: .
DNA: TGTGCCAGTATTCCTCTAGGGAGGCCTGGGGCAATGAACACTGAAGCTTTCTTT
CDR3: CASIPLGRPGAMNTEAFF

D: TRBD1
J: TRBJ2-3
V: TRBV7-3
size: .
DNA: TGTGCCAGCAGCCGCGGACAGGGTATCGCAGATACGCAGTATTTT
CDR3: CASSRGQGIADTQYF

D: .
J: TRBJ2-1
V: TRBV7-3
size: .
DNA: TGTGCCAGCAGCCCCGGCTCGGGAAATGAGCAGTTCTTC
CDR3: CASSPGSGNEQFF

D: TRBD2
J: TRBJ2-1
V: TRBV7-9
size: once
DNA: TGTGCCAGCAGTCGAGGGACTAGTAATGAGCAGTTCTTC
CDR3: CASSRGTSNEQFF

D: .
J: TRBJ2-1
V: TRBV4-3
size: .
DNA: TGCGCCAGCAGCCAAGCTGAGCTAGATCACAATGAGCAGTTCTTC
CDR3: CASSQAELDHNEQFF

D: TRBD1
J: TRBJ2-7
V: TRBV4-1
size: .
DNA: TGCGCCAGCAGCCAAGCCCCCTCCGGGACAGGGGTTCACGAGCAGTACTTC
CDR3: CASSQAPSGTGVHEQYF

D: TRBD1
J: TRBJ1-6
V: TRBV24-1
size: .
DNA: TGTGCCACCTATAAGGGGGCTGGCCCCTATAATTCACCCCTCCACTTT
CDR3: CATYKGAGPYNSPLHF

D: TRBD2
J: TRBJ2-7
V: TRBV6-1
size: .
DNA: TGTGCCAGCAGGGAAACCGGGGGGGCCGTCTCCTACGAGCAGTACTTC
CDR3: CASRETGGAVSYEQYF

D: TRBD1
J: TRBJ2-7
V: TRBV27
size: .
DNA: TGTGCCAGCAGTAGACCCCCGGGACAGGGCAGAGGCGAGCAGTACTTC
CDR3: CASSRPPGQGRGEQYF

D: .
J: TRBJ2-2
V: TRBV9
size: .
DNA: TGTGCCAGCAGCGTAAGGGACAACCTTAACACCGGGGAGCTGTTTTTT
CDR3: CASSVRDNLNTGELFF

D: .
J: TRBJ2-2
V: TRBV25-1
size: .
DNA: TGTGCCAGCAGGTCCACTGATGCCGGGGAGCTGTTTTTT
CDR3: CASRSTDAGELFF

D: TRBD2
J: TRBJ2-1
V: TRBV11-3
size: .
DNA: TGTGCCAGCAGCGCCTTGGGGGCTAGCGGGGGGGCCGTCCGTGATGAGCAGTTCTTC
CDR3: CASSALGASGGAVRDEQFF

D: .
J: TRBJ2-7
V: TRBV5-6
size: .
DNA: TGTGCCAGCAGCTTGTTTACAGGGCTCGCGGCCTACGAGCAGTACTTC
CDR3: CASSLFTGLAAYEQYF

D: TRBD1
J: TRBJ1-1
V: TRBV7-2
size: few
DNA: TGTGCCAGCAGCAGTGGACAGGGCCGCACTGAAGCTTTCTTT
CDR3: CASSSGQGRTEAFF

D: .
J: TRBJ1-2
V: TRBV4-3
size: few
DNA: TGCGCCAGCAGCCAAGGAGGGACTCGGGGCTACACCTTC
CDR3: CASSQGGTRGYTF

D: .
J: TRBJ1-1
V: TRBV4-2
size: .
DNA: TGTGCCAGCAGCCAAGGTTCAGCCGACATGAACACTGAAGCTTTCTTT
CDR3: CASSQGSADMNTEAFF

D: TRBD1
J: TRBJ1-5
V: TRBV4-1
size: .
DNA: TGCGCCAGCAGCCTGGGACAGTACAATCAGCCCCAGCATTTT
CDR3: CASSLGQYNQPQHF

D: .
J: TRBJ2-7
V: TRBV5-6
size: .
DNA: TGTGCCAGCAGCTTGAGACAGGCCTACGAGCAGTACTTC
CDR3: CASSLRQAYEQYF

D: TRBD2
J: TRBJ2-2
V: TRBV7-9
size: .
DNA: TGTGCCAGCAGCGCCTTAGCGGGGAACGTTCTGGCCGGGGAGCTGTTTTTT
CDR3: CASSALAGNVLAGELFF

D: .
J: TRBJ1-6
V: TRBV7-2
size: .
DNA: TGTGCCAGCAGCCCGGGGGGGGTCTCCTATAATTCACCCCTCCACTTT
CDR3: CASSPGGVSYNSPLHF

D: .
J: TRBJ2-6
V: TRBV2
size: .
DNA: TGTGCCAGCAGTGACAGACTCTCTGGGGCCAACGTCCTGACTTTC
CDR3: CASSDRLSGANVLTF

D: TRBD2
J: TRBJ2-5
V: TRBV5-1
size: .
DNA: TGCGCCAGCAGCTTGTCGGGACTAGCGGGGGGGCGAAGGGGATGGCAAGAGACCCAGTACTTC
CDR3: CASSLSGLAGGRRGWQETQYF

D: .
J: TRBJ2-6
V: TRBV7-3
size: .
DNA: TGTGCCAGCAGCCAGAGAGGGTCTGGGGCCAACGTCCTGACTTTC
CDR3: CASSQRGSGANVLTF

D: TRBD1
J: TRBJ2-3
V: TRBV5-1
size: .
DNA: TGCGCCAGCAGCCTACAGGGGGGCACAGATACGCAGTATTTT
CDR3: CASSLQGGTDTQYF

D: TRBD1
J: TRBJ2-7
V: TRBV5-1
size: .
DNA: TGCGCCAGCAGCCAACTCCCGGGACAGAGCTCCTACGAGCAGTACTTC
CDR3: CASSQLPGQSSYEQYF

D: .
J: TRBJ2-7
V: TRBV4-3
size: .
DNA: TGCGCCAGCAGCCAAGACCAATACAGGGAGTCATACGAGCAGTACTTC
CDR3: CASSQDQYRESYEQYF

D: TRBD2
J: TRBJ2-7
V: TRBV11-2
size: .
DNA: TGTGCCAGCAGCTTGACGCGGGGGGGCCACGAGCAGTACTTC
CDR3: CASSLTRGGHEQYF

D: .
J: TRBJ2-7
V: TRBV3-1/TRBV3-2
size: .
DNA: TGTGCCAGCAGCCAAGGCCAAGGACCTCCGGGGGAGCAGTACTTC
CDR3: CASSQGQGPPGEQYF

D: .
J: TRBJ2-1
V: TRBV19
size: once
DNA: TGTGCCAGTAAGGTAACGGCGGGGAGAGGGGATGAGCAGTTCTTC
CDR3: CASKVTAGRGDEQFF